One sample yielded the 27 T cell receptor beta chains listed below, sequenced in a study of a mutant IDH1 vaccine in newly diagnosed glioma. Time point here: week 5, during vaccination. It was 300 ug of mutant IDH1 20-mer peptide that made up each vaccine dose, given with topical imiquimod. Generated by immunoSEQ multiplex PCR, the TCRdb table keeps only in-frame clones and is missing some. The table records more than 25,000 clones, 70% to 90% of them present only once. Antigens of these TCRs are unknown. The sequenced sample was PBMCs, obtained from a glioma patient whose treatment included an IDH1 peptide vaccine. These receptors came from a man between 18 and 29 years old with glioma.

This chain connects TRBV7-2 to TRBJ2-5; perhaps TRBD1 as D (6 bases). CDR3 length equals 14 residues. V lost 5 bases to trimming and J lost 3 bases, with 13 bases between them. Germline V lookup: CDR1 SGHTA, CDR2 FQGNSA. The CDR3 coding sequence is TGTGCCAGCAGCCAGGACAGCTCCGAAGAGACCCAGTACTTC. It encodes CASSQDSSEETQYF.

The gene calls are TRBV4-1 and TRBJ2-6; D not resolved. Germline CDR1 reads MGHRA; CDR2 reads YSYEKL. This CDR3 has 15 residues. Trimming removed 4 bases at V and 2 bases at J, with 9 bases between. Written as DNA, the CDR3 is TGCGCCAGCAGCCGCCAGGTCCCTGGGGCCAACGTCCTGACTTTC. Translated: CASSRQVPGANVLTF.

The rearrangement joins TRBV28 to TRBJ1-2; the D is unclear. Trimming shortened V by 3 bases and J by 8 bases, and 10 bases separated the two germline ends. This CDR3 region has 12 residues. From germline, CDR1 is MDHEN and CDR2 SYDVKM. The CDR3 region has the DNA TGTGCCAGCAGTTTCCAAGGCCAAGGCTACACCTTC. Protein sequence: CASSFQGQGYTF.

The chain couples TRBV14 to TRBJ2-3; D is ambiguous. Germline CDR1 is SGHDN and CDR2 is FVKESK. The CDR3 extends over 13 amino acids. The ends were cut back, 4 bases at V and 2 bases at J, with 7 bases in the middle. The CDR3 DNA sequence: TGTGCCAGCAGCCCCCGGGTCACAGATACGCAGTATTTT. It yields the protein CASSPRVTDTQYF.

This chain links TRBV5-1 with TRBJ1-2; no clear D gene. The CDR3 is made up of 12 amino acids. Trimming took off 2 bases at V and 8 bases at J, with 10 bases between the two ends. CDR1 SGHRS and CDR2 YFSETQ come from the germline V gene. CDR3 sequence: CASSFFRTGYTF. In nucleotides, the CDR3 is TGCGCCAGCAGCTTTTTCAGAACAGGCTACACCTTC.

The chain couples TRBV7-9 to TRBJ2-5; 13 bases line up with TRBD2. The trim removed 4 bases at V and 4 bases at J, leaving 3 bases unmatched. This CDR3 spans 15 amino acids. Germline assignment: CDR1 SEHNR and CDR2 FQNEAQ (reference sequence). Here the CDR3 DNA reads TGTGCCAGCAGCTCCGGACTAGCGGGAGTAGAGACCCAGTACTTC. Encoded protein: CASSSGLAGVETQYF. The full variable domain, in which reference TRBV7-9 and TRBJ2-5 provide the parts outside the CDR3, is DTGVSQNPRHKITKRGQNVTFRCDPISEHNRLYWYRQTLGQGPEFLTYFQNEAQLEKSRLLSDRFSAERPKGSFSTLEIQRTEQGDSAMYLCASSSGLAGVETQYFGPGTRLLVL.

This clone was counted only a few times. The chain has TRBV6-5 and TRBJ1-5; 8 bases align to TRBD1. CDR3 length equals 13 residues. Germline V gives CDR1 MNHEY, CDR2 SVGAGI. The J segment lost 6 bases and the V segment lost 2 bases, leaving 0 bases of the junction unmatched. The CDR3 nucleotides read TGTGCCAGCAGTTACCAGGGGGCTCAGCCCCAGCATTTT. Encoded protein: CASSYQGAQPQHF.

The chain links TRBV30 to TRBJ2-3; 8 nucleotides agree with TRBD1. With V trimmed by 4 bases and J by 5 bases, 11 bases remained unmatched. CDR3 length equals 15 residues. Germline assignment: CDR1 GTSNPN and CDR2 SVGIG (reference sequence). This CDR3 is CAWNPGQGRGDTQYF. The CDR3 DNA reads TGTGCCTGGAACCCCGGACAGGGAAGAGGAGATACGCAGTATTTT.

The chain combines TRBV30 with TRBJ2-7; D perhaps matches TRBD2 (6 bases). V was clipped by 7 bases and J by 2 bases, with 18 bases between them. The CDR3 is made up of 14 amino acids. Germline V gene lookup returns CDR1 GTSNPN and CDR2 SVGIG (reference sequence). This CDR3 reads CASNGGAQAYEQYF. In DNA form, the CDR3 reads TGTGCCTCGAACGGAGGGGCGCAAGCCTACGAGCAGTACTTC. Drawing the rest from reference TRBV30 and TRBJ2-7, the complete variable domain is SQTIHQWPATLVQPVGSPLSLECTVEGTSNPNLYWYRQAAGRGLQLLFYSVGIGQISSEVPQNLSASRPQDRQFILSSKKLLLSDSGFYLCASNGGAQAYEQYFGPGTRLTVT.

The chain employs TRBV29-1 and TRBJ2-7; D remains unclear. V gave up 4 bases and J gave up 1 base, with 8 bases separating them. Germline values: CDR1 SQVTM, CDR2 ANQGSEA. This CDR3 region has 12 residues. CDR3 nucleotide sequence: TGCAGCGTTGTGGTCACTTCCTACGAGCAGTACTTC. It translates to CSVVVTSYEQYF.

The genes are TRBV2 and TRBJ1-2; D possibly corresponds to TRBD1 (6 bases). The CDR3 spans 12 residues. Germline CDR1 and CDR2: SNHLY and FYNNEI. The V and J ends lost 7 bases and 4 bases respectively, with 10 bases between them. Here the CDR3 DNA reads TGTGCCAGCAACGGGGGGCTCTATGGCTACACCTTC. It yields the protein CASNGGLYGYTF.

The chain recombines TRBV27 with TRBJ2-2, with D unclear. This CDR3 is built from 11 residues. The germline V and J ends were trimmed by 6 bases and 8 bases, with 7 bases remaining between them. Germline loops: CDR1 MNHEY, CDR2 SMNVEV (reference sequence). The CDR3 spells CASSSWGELFF. CDR3 nucleotides: TGTGCCAGCAGCTCGTGGGGGGAGCTGTTTTTT.

The rearrangement links TRBV5-1 to TRBJ2-5; TRBD2 is a possible D gene (6 bases). This CDR3 region has 13 residues. Per germline, CDR1 SGHRS and CDR2 YFSETQ. The V end lost 3 bases, the J end lost 5 bases, and 11 bases lay between the germline ends. CDR3 bases: TGCGCCAGCAGCTCCTTCGGAGGGGAGACCCAGTACTTC. Its protein product is CASSSFGGETQYF.

This clone was recorded a few times. J is TRBJ1-3 and V is TRBV15; D gene ambiguous. CDR1 and CDR2 (germline): LNHNV, YYDKDF (reference sequence). The CDR3 runs 16 residues. The V end lost 4 bases, the J end lost 4 bases, and 17 bases lay between the germline ends. In nucleotides, the CDR3 is TGTGCCACCAGCAATCGGGGAGGGTCAATCGGAAACACCATATATTTT. It encodes CATSNRGGSIGNTIYF.

The chain links TRBV9 to TRBJ1-1, with D maybe TRBD1 (6 bases). The germline V gene has CDR1 SGDLS and CDR2 YYNGEE. The CDR3 sequence is 14 residues long. Trimming cost V 4 bases and J 3 bases, with 13 bases left between them. The CDR3 bases are TGTGCCAGCAGCCCGACAGGATGGGACACTGAAGCTTTCTTT. This sequence encodes CASSPTGWDTEAFF. Based on the CDR3 plus reference TRBV9 and TRBJ1-1, the full variable domain is DSGVTQTPKHLITATGQRVTLRCSPRSGDLSVYWYQQSLDQGLQFLIQYYNGEERAKGNILERFSAQQFPDLHSELNLSSLELGDSALYFCASSPTGWDTEAFFGQGTRLTVV.

V usage is TRBV19 and J usage is TRBJ1-2; D is perhaps TRBD1 (5 bases). The germline V gene has CDR1 LNHDA and CDR2 SQIVND (reference sequence). CDR3 length: 15 amino acids. The V gene lost 8 bases and the J gene lost 8 bases, with 24 bases spanning the gap. In DNA form, the CDR3 reads TGTGCCAGTTCCTACGGGACCAAGGGAACTCGAGGCTACACCTTC. Translation gives CASSYGTKGTRGYTF.

The V and J genes are TRBV19 and TRBJ2-2; no firm D call. V was cut by 6 bases and J by 4 bases, with 9 bases left in between. The germline V gene has CDR1 LNHDA and CDR2 SQIVND (reference sequence). This CDR3 has 13 amino acids. The CDR3 DNA is TGTGCCAGTAGGGCCAGTAGCACCGGGGAGCTGTTTTTT. It encodes CASRASSTGELFF. Together with reference TRBV19 and TRBJ2-2, the CDR3 gives the full variable domain: DGGITQSPKYLFRKEGQNVTLSCEQNLNHDAMYWYRQDPGQGLRLIYYSQIVNDFQKGDIAEGYSVSREKKESFPLTVTSAQKNPTAFYLCASRASSTGELFFGEGSRLTVL.

This clone was seen a single time. The chain employs TRBV25-1 and TRBJ1-4, with TRBD1 identical over 8 bases. The V gene end was trimmed by 4 bases and the J gene end by 4 bases; junction bases not matched to a gene: 2. The CDR3 is made up of 14 amino acids. Germline CDR1 MGHDK, CDR2 SYGVNS. The CDR3 DNA reads TGTGCCAGCAGTGCGACAGGGGTTAATGAAAAACTGTTTTTT. This gives the protein CASSATGVNEKLFF.

Written as DNA, the CDR3 is TGTGCCAGCAGTTTATTCCCTCGGGTGAACACCGGGGAGCTGTTTTTT. As protein: CASSLFPRVNTGELFF. The rearrangement links TRBV28 to TRBJ2-2; D ambiguous. There are 16 residues in the CDR3. CDR1 MDHEN and CDR2 SYDVKM come from the germline V gene. The V end lost 1 base, the J end lost 1 base, and 10 bases lay between the germline ends.

This rearrangement joins TRBV15 to TRBJ2-5; D tentatively reads TRBD1 or TRBD2 (5 bases each). V was pared by 1 base and J by 7 bases, with 13 bases between. Germline V gives CDR1 LNHNV, CDR2 YYDKDF (reference sequence). This CDR3 is built from 14 residues. CDR3 bases: TGTGCCACCAGCAGAGGGGGCCGCCGGGGGACCCAGTACTTC. As protein: CATSRGGRRGTQYF.

Within the sample, this clone is medium-sized (0.01 to 0.1%). J is TRBJ2-7 and V is TRBV7-6; 10 nucleotides align to TRBD1. The trim removed 0 bases at V and 0 bases at J, leaving 2 bases unmatched. This CDR3 spans 16 amino acids. Germline V gene data show CDR1 as SGHVS and CDR2 as FNYEAQ. Written as DNA, the CDR3 is TGTGCCAGCAGCTTAGCGGACAGGGGGGCCTCCTACGAGCAGTACTTC. Residues: CASSLADRGASYEQYF.

The CDR3 sequence is CASSGGSTGELFF. The CDR3 nucleotides read TGTGCCAGCAGTGGGGGGTCCACCGGGGAGCTGTTTTTT. The V gene is TRBV2, the J gene TRBJ2-2; D possibly matches TRBD1 or TRBD2 (5 bases each). There are 13 residues in the CDR3. Germline values: CDR1 SNHLY, CDR2 FYNNEI. V lost 4 bases to trimming and J lost 4 bases, with 7 bases between them.

The genes are TRBV4-1 and TRBJ1-2; 7 positions agree with TRBD1. This CDR3 contains 16 residues. Germline V gene data show CDR1 as MGHRA and CDR2 as YSYEKL. The V and J ends lost 1 base and 2 bases, in that order; junction bases with no gene match: 7. CDR3 sequence (DNA): TGCGCCAGCAGCCAAGTAGTCAGGGGGGCCAACTATGGCTACACCTTC. Translating gives CASSQVVRGANYGYTF.

The CDR3 DNA reads as TGCGCCAGCAGCTTGACAGGGCCTGCCTTCACTGAAGCTTTCTTT. Its translation: CASSLTGPAFTEAFF. The genes are TRBV5-1 and TRBJ1-1, with D possibly TRBD1 on 6 matching bases. Deletions cut 1 base from V and 4 bases from J, with 14 bases between. Germline assignment: CDR1 SGHRS and CDR2 YFSETQ. The CDR3 extends over 15 amino acids.

The V and J genes are TRBV4-3 and TRBJ1-1; tentatively, D is TRBD1 (5 bases). V was pared by 4 bases and J by 8 bases, with 14 bases between. Per the germline V gene, CDR1 is LGHNA and CDR2 is YSLEER. The CDR3 covers 13 residues. CDR3 sequence (DNA): TGCGCCAGCAGCCCAGTCGGGGGTTCCGAAGCTTTCTTT. This encodes CASSPVGGSEAFF.

The chain combines TRBV18 with TRBJ1-3, with unresolved D. Germline V gives CDR1 KGHSH, CDR2 LQKENI. Trimming took 1 base from V and 0 from J, leaving 16 bases between them. This CDR3 is 18 amino acids long. CDR3 in DNA: TGTGCCAGCTCACCACTTCCCCCGGACCCCTTCTCTGGAAACACCATATATTTT. This translates into CASSPLPPDPFSGNTIYF.

The chain has TRBV6-1 and TRBJ1-1, with D unresolved. Germline V gene data show CDR1 as MNHNS and CDR2 as SASEGT. The CDR3 spans 15 residues. Trimming took off 5 bases at V and 7 bases at J, with 20 bases between the two ends. CDR3 nucleotide sequence: TGTGCCAGCAGTAGGCCAGAAGATTATCCCATTGAAGCTTTCTTT. Amino acids: CASSRPEDYPIEAFF.